A single sample gave rise to the 3 T cell receptor beta chains below, sequenced in a study of human T cells and chemical hapten exposure. Documented time point: pre-sensitization, week 0. The sample's treatment: therapeutic diphenylcyclopropenone sensitization with weekly scalp DPC. One entry per CDR3 protein results from TCRdb running MiXCR on the RACE reads. The profile shows tens of thousands of distinct CDR3 sequences, 6.5% to 8.5% of them singletons. The source was whole blood, collected in connection with sensitization to the hapten diphenylcyclopropenone (DPC). These receptor sequences come from a woman aged 25 to 39 with alopecia areata. Some clones in this sample may be carry-over from other donors' samples.

Ten or more counts support this clonotype. V and J are TRBV30 and TRBJ1-1; D is unresolved. The CDR3 is made up of 13 amino acids. Germline V lookup: CDR1 GTSNPN, CDR2 SVGIG (reference sequence). The V and J ends lost 5 bases and 0 bases respectively, with 10 bases between them. The CDR3 DNA is TGTGCCTGGTCCCGGGATCTGAACACTGAAGCTTTCTTT. This sequence encodes CAWSRDLNTEAFF.

This clonotype was counted many times. The J gene is TRBJ1-1, the V gene TRBV5-1; 7 bases are a match to TRBD1. V lost 1 base to trimming and J lost 4 bases; unmatched junction nucleotides: 10. This CDR3 spans 16 amino acids. CDR1 is SGHRS, CDR2 YFSETQ, per germline. The chain's CDR3 is CASSLPRGTDLTEAFF. The CDR3, as DNA: TGCGCCAGCAGCTTGCCCAGGGGGACAGACCTCACTGAAGCTTTCTTT.

This clonotype was detected only a few times. The chain combines TRBV30 with TRBJ2-1; a weak D match, TRBD2 (7 bases). Germline V CDR1 and CDR2: GTSNPN, SVGIG (reference sequence). Deletions cut 0 bases from V and 14 bases from J, with 17 bases between. This CDR3 region has 13 residues. The CDR3 DNA reads as TGTGCCTGGAGTGTACTAGGGGGGGGGCCGGAGTTCTTC. This gives the protein CAWSVLGGGPEFF. Using reference TRBV30 and TRBJ2-1 for the parts outside the CDR3, the full variable domain is SQTIHQWPATLVQPVGSPLSLECTVEGTSNPNLYWYRQAAGRGLQLLFYSVGIGQISSEVPQNLSASRPQDRQFILSSKKLLLSDSGFYLCAWSVLGGGPEFFGPGTRLTVL.